The 13 T cell receptor beta chains below were found in one sample sequenced in a study of blood T cell repertoires in COVID-19. Sequencing was performed with immunoSEQ multiplex PCR; in TCRdb, only in-frame clones are kept and a portion is missing. The profile covers about 98,000 clones, with roughly 89% appearing a single time and around 2% taken by the ten largest. Sequencing input: peripheral blood. Source of these receptors: a woman aged 45-65 years with COVID-19, enrolled during active disease.

The chain is built from TRBV12-3 or TRBV12-4 and TRBJ2-1; possible D gene TRBD2, 5 bases. Trimming left V 8 bases short and J 10 bases short, with 12 bases between. The CDR3 contains 11 residues. This CDR3 is CASGLLGEQFF. In DNA form, the CDR3 reads TGTGCCAGCGGACTCTTGGGAGAGCAGTTCTTC.

In its sample, this clone was seen once. The chain combines TRBV18 with TRBJ2-7; tentative D call: TRBD2 (6 bases). V lost 3 bases to trimming and J lost 5 bases, with 14 bases between them. This CDR3 has 14 amino acids. CDR1 is KGHSH and CDR2 is LQKENI in the germline V gene. CDR3 DNA: TGTGCCAGCTCACCTTTAGGGGAGGTGGACGAGCAGTACGTC. Translated: CASSPLGEVDEQYV.

The V and J genes are TRBV7-8 and TRBJ2-7, with a weak D call TRBD1 (6 bases). Germline CDR1 and CDR2: SGHVS and FQNEAQ. Trimming left V 1 base short and J 6 bases short, with 13 bases between. The CDR3 spans 14 residues. CDR3 DNA sequence: TGTGCCAGCAGCTTAGTACAGGGTTCATTCGAGCAGTACGTC. Translation: CASSLVQGSFEQYV.

The V call is TRBV19, the J call TRBJ1-4; TRBD1 aligns across 8 bases. This CDR3 contains 16 residues. The germline CDR1 and CDR2 sequences are LNHDA and SQIVND (reference sequence). J was trimmed by 4 bases and V by 5 bases; bases with no gene match: 9. The CDR3 DNA is TGTGCCAGTAGTGACAGGGGTCGGCATGGTAATGAAAAACTGTTTTTT. Translated: CASSDRGRHGNEKLFF.

V usage is TRBV5-1 and J usage is TRBJ2-7, with TRBD1 identical over 8 bases. CDR1 SGHRS and CDR2 YFSETQ come from the germline V gene. The J segment lost 3 bases and the V segment lost 0 bases, leaving 2 bases of the junction unmatched. The CDR3 is made up of 14 amino acids. In DNA form, the CDR3 reads TGCGCCAGCAGCTTGGGGACAGGGAACTACGAGCAGTACGTC. Amino acid sequence: CASSLGTGNYEQYV.

The genes are TRBV4-1 and TRBJ1-2; unclear D gene. Per germline, CDR1 MGHRA and CDR2 YSYEKL. This CDR3 is 15 amino acids long. V lost 1 base to trimming and J lost 2 bases, with 11 bases between them. CDR3: CASSQVASLNYGYTF. The CDR3 region has the DNA TGCGCCAGCAGCCAAGTAGCCAGTTTGAACTATGGCTACACCTTC.

The chain carries TRBV24-1 and TRBJ1-1, with TRBD1 as a possible D gene (5 bases). This CDR3 spans 13 amino acids. Between the trimmed V and J ends, which lost 3 bases and 10 bases, there was a span of 14 bases. CDR1 and CDR2 from the germline V gene are KGHDR and SFDVKD. CDR3 sequence reads: CATSDGSGVGAFF. Written as DNA, the CDR3 is TGTGCCACCAGTGATGGGTCGGGGGTTGGAGCTTTCTTT.

This rearrangement joins TRBV7-9 to TRBJ2-1; 13 positions match TRBD2. CDR1 and CDR2 from the germline V gene are SEHNR and FQNEAQ (reference sequence). V lost 4 bases to trimming and J lost 5 bases; unmatched junction nucleotides: 8. This CDR3 contains 17 residues. CDR3 loop: CASSSIKGLAGDNEQFF. The CDR3 DNA reads as TGTGCCAGCAGCTCCATAAAAGGACTAGCGGGGGACAATGAGCAGTTCTTC.

The V call is TRBV5-1, the J call TRBJ2-7; D may be TRBD1 (9 bases). The CDR3 has 14 residues. Between the trimmed V and J ends, which lost 4 bases and 7 bases, there was a span of 18 bases. The germline CDR1 and CDR2 sequences are SGHRS and YFSETQ. CDR3 sequence reads: CASSAGGQGQEQYF. For the CDR3, the DNA is TGCGCCAGCAGCGCGGGGGGACAGGGCCAGGAGCAGTACTTC.

V and J are TRBV12-5 and TRBJ2-5; possible D gene TRBD2, 6 bases. The CDR3 has 14 amino acids. Germline V gives CDR1 LGHNT, CDR2 FRNRAP. Deletions cut 2 bases from V and 7 bases from J, with 14 bases between. CDR3 residues: CASGLSGGDGTQYF. CDR3 nucleotides: TGTGCTAGTGGTTTGTCCGGAGGGGATGGGACCCAGTACTTC. Complete variable domain (other parts from reference TRBV12-5 and TRBJ2-5): DARVTQTPRHKVTEMGQEVTMRCQPILGHNTVFWYRQTMMQGLELLAYFRNRAPLDDSGMPKDRFSAEMPDATLATLKIQPSEPRDSAVYFCASGLSGGDGTQYFGPGTRLLVL.

This clone was picked up one time. The rearrangement joins TRBV19 to TRBJ1-2, with 9 positions matching TRBD1. J gave up 4 bases and V 3 bases, and 12 bases lay outside the gene matches. CDR3 length: 17 residues. The V gene's germline CDR1 is LNHDA and CDR2 SQIVND (reference sequence). The CDR3 region is CASSIFPRDREGYGYTF. The CDR3 DNA is TGTGCCAGTAGTATTTTTCCCAGGGACAGGGAGGGCTATGGCTACACCTTC.

This clone was detected once. The rearrangement joins TRBV27 to TRBJ1-5, with 8 nucleotides matching TRBD1. Germline V CDR1 and CDR2: MNHEY, SMNVEV (reference sequence). The length of the CDR3 is 14 residues. V dropped 6 bases and J dropped 4; count of bases not matched to a gene: 5. In DNA form, the CDR3 reads TGTGCCAGCAGGCCCCGACAGGGGAATCAGCCCCAGCATTTT. Translation gives CASRPRQGNQPQHF.

CDR3 nucleotides: TGTGCTAGTGGTTTGGCTTCGCTCGGGACAGCAGCCAAAAACATTCAGTACTTC. This translates into CASGLASLGTAAKNIQYF. This chain links TRBV12-5 with TRBJ2-4; 7 bases match TRBD1. Per the germline V gene, CDR1 is LGHNT and CDR2 is FRNRAP. This CDR3 has 18 residues. J was trimmed by 0 bases and V by 1 base; bases with no gene match: 9.